A selection of T cell receptor beta chains follows, all from one sample in a study of blood T cell repertoires in COVID-19. Assay used: immunoSEQ multiplex PCR; TCRdb lists only in-frame clones, some missing. The sample shows around 180,000 clones, roughly 78% of them seen only once. Input material: peripheral blood. The receptors here all came from a man aged 65 to 85 with active or convalescent COVID-19. The CDR3 runs from the conserved cysteine through the conserved F or W. D genes are given only for firm matches. Expanded clones get a size class; other rows say once, few or many, or leave the size out.

D,size,J,V,DNA,CDR3
-,-,TRBJ1-1,TRBV10-2,TGCGCCAGCAGTGAGTTCGTTTTGGCCCCTCTCTTT,CASSEFVLAPLF
TRBD1,-,TRBJ1-1,TRBV14,TGTGCCAGCAGCCAAGTGGCAGGGGGTAACACTGAAGCTTTCTTT,CASSQVAGGNTEAFF
-,few,TRBJ1-2,TRBV14,TGTGCCAGCAGCCAAGATCGCAGAGGCCGCTATGGCTACACCTTC,CASSQDRRGRYGYTF
-,-,TRBJ1-1,TRBV6-5,TGTGCCAGCAGTACGCCGACAGGGAACACTGAAGCTTTCTTT,CASSTPTGNTEAFF
TRBD2,-,TRBJ2-7,TRBV30,TGTGCCTGGAGGCTAGCGGGGGGCTACGAGCAGTACTTC,CAWRLAGGYEQYF
-,-,TRBJ1-3,TRBV16,TGTGCCAGCAGCCGCGTTCCAACCTCTGGAAACACCATATATTTT,CASSRVPTSGNTIYF
TRBD1,few,TRBJ1-2,TRBV29-1,TGCAGCGCTGGGACAGGGGACGGCTACACCTTC,CSAGTGDGYTF
-,-,TRBJ1-1,TRBV6-6,TGTGCCAGCAGGGACACAGACCAAGAAGCTTTCTTT,CASRDTDQEAFF
-,-,TRBJ2-7,TRBV14,TGTGCCAGCAGCCAAGCAGGGGCCCTCTCCTACGAGCAGTACTTC,CASSQAGALSYEQYF
TRBD1,-,TRBJ2-1,TRBV5-1,TGCGCCAGCAGCCTGGGACAGGGAGGAAGGGTTTTCCATGAGCAGTTCTTC,CASSLGQGGRVFHEQFF
-,-,TRBJ1-5,TRBV2,TGTGCCAGCAGTCAGGGATCTCAGCCCCAGCATTTT,CASSQGSQPQHF
-,-,TRBJ1-1,TRBV12-3/TRBV12-4,TGTGCCAGCAGTTCATACTCCCTGACTGAAGCTTTCTTT,CASSSYSLTEAFF
-,-,TRBJ2-7,TRBV4-1,TGCGCCAGCAGCCCCCTGGCGGGACCCCCCTACGAGCAGTACTTC,CASSPLAGPPYEQYF
-,-,TRBJ1-4,TRBV9,TGTGCCAGCAGCGCGGGCGACGCAACAGGGGAAAAACTGTTTTTT,CASSAGDATGEKLFF
-,-,TRBJ1-4,TRBV27,TGTGCCAGCAGTTCTTTGGGCTCCAGGCTTGAAAAACTGTTTTTT,CASSSLGSRLEKLFF
TRBD2,once,TRBJ2-2,TRBV5-5,TGTGCCAGCAGCTTACTAGCGGGGAACACCGGGGAGCTGTTTTTT,CASSLLAGNTGELFF
TRBD2,once,TRBJ2-3,TRBV19,TGTGCCAGTAGTGGACTAGCGGCGCAGTATTTT,CASSGLAAQYF